Below, one TCR beta chain is given with its context. Its antigen is still unknown. The entry originates in a study of tumor-infiltrating lymphocytes in primary liver carcinoma. Study context: Primary liver carcinoma in the patients was surgically resected. Tumors were stage T1-T3 N0M0, about 4 to 11 cm across. Study outcomes and limitations: Among the pair types, tumor region pairs showed more overlap than tumor-adjacent and tumor-blood pairs. Bulk samples went unsorted, so CD4+ and CD8+ repertoires were not compared.

A constant-region primer primed TCR beta cDNA synthesis from 500 to 550 ng of total RNA. The TCR beta library was amplified through three nested multiplex PCR rounds in a modified ARM-PCR procedure. It was with TRBV1-TRBV30 forward primers and a C-beta reverse primer that the first two PCR rounds were run, at roughly 11 cycles each. TCRdb re-called the multiplex PCR reads with MiXCR, one entry per CDR3 protein. The profile shows approximately 300,000 distinct CDR3 sequences, over 55% of them singletons. Unsorted whole blood supplied the RNA, and germline DNA was extracted too. Germline values: CDR1 SGHDN, CDR2 FVKESK. The V gene lost 4 bases and the J gene lost 1 base, with 20 bases spanning the gap. The CDR3 has 19 amino acids.

The TCR was taken from a man in his forties with primary liver carcinoma and hepatitis B virus infection. Source material: peripheral blood. V and J are TRBV14 and TRBJ1-6; D is unclear. For the CDR3, the DNA is TGTGCCAGCAGCCTAGATCAGAACCACCAGGCATCCTATAATTCACCCCTCCACTTT. This gives the protein CASSLDQNHQASYNSPLHF.